This T cell receptor beta chain comes out of a study of untreated major depressive disorder. Whole-study findings and limits: Compared with controls, depressed patients showed more TRBV05-01 (Vbeta 5.1) usage in CD4+ T cells.

Notes on this clone: What it binds is not known.

CDR1 is SGHRS, CDR2 YFSETQ, per germline. CDR3 length equals 18 residues. V lost 0 bases and J 1 base, leaving 14 bases between the germline ends. The assay was immunoSEQ multiplex PCR, and TCRdb's table has in-frame clones only and misses some. The data hold 10,000 to 15,000 clones, with over 90% observed a single time. The chain couples TRBV5-1 to TRBJ2-6; perhaps D is TRBD1 or TRBD2 (5 bases each). Material: CD4+ T cells from PBMCs. This receptor was taken from a man in his thirties or forties with major depressive disorder. The CDR3 DNA follows: TGCGCCAGCAGCTTGGCCCGTGTCAGGGAGTCTGGGGCCAACGTCCTGACTTTC. Amino acids: CASSLARVRESGANVLTF.